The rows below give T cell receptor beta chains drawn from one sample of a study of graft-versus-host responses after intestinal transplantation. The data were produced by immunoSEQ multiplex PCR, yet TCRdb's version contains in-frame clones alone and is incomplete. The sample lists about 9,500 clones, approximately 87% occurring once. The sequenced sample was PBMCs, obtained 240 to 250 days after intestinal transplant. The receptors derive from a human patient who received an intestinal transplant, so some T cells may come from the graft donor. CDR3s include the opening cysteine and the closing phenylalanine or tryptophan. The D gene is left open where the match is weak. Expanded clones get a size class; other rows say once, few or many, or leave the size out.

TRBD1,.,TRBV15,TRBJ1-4,CATSRDDGTGNEKLFF,TGTGCCACCAGCAGAGATGACGGGACAGGGAATGAAAAACTGTTTTTT
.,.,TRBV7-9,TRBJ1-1,CASSPSGLNTEAFF,TGTGCCAGCAGCCCGAGCGGACTGAACACTGAAGCTTTCTTT
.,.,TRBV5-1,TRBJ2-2,CASSRPLNTGELFF,TGCGCCAGCAGCCGCCCGTTGAACACCGGGGAGCTGTTTTTT
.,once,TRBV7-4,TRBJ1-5,CASSSGTPLGINQPQHF,TGTGCCAGCAGCTCCGGGACCCCGTTGGGGATCAATCAGCCCCAGCATTTT
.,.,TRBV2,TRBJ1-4,CASLNRGTNEKLFF,TGTGCCAGCCTGAACCGGGGGACTAATGAAAAACTGTTTTTT
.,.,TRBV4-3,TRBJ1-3,CASSQVAGFSGNTIYF,TGCGCCAGCAGCCAGGTCGCAGGGTTCTCTGGAAACACCATATATTTT
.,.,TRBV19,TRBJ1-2,CASSKGGYGYTF,TGTGCCAGTAGTAAAGGGGGCTATGGCTACACCTTC
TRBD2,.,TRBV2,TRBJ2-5,CASRRLAGRQETQYF,TGTGCCAGCAGGAGACTAGCGGGGCGTCAAGAGACCCAGTACTTC
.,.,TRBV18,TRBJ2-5,CASSDLGLYQETQYF,TGTGCCAGCTCCGACCTGGGCCTGTACCAAGAGACCCAGTACTTC
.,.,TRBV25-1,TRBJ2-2,CASRPGPKGTGELFF,TGTGCCAGCAGACCGGGACCCAAGGGGACCGGGGAGCTGTTTTTT
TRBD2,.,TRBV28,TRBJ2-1,CASRRPSGRVSSYNEQFF,TGTGCCAGCAGGCGACCTAGCGGGAGGGTAAGCTCCTACAATGAGCAGTTCTTC
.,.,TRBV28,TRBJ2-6,CASSFGDWSSGANVLTF,TGTGCCAGCAGTTTTGGGGACTGGAGCTCTGGGGCCAACGTCCTGACTTTC
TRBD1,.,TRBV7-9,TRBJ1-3,CASSFGQGPGNTIYF,TGTGCCAGCAGCTTCGGACAGGGCCCTGGAAACACCATATATTTT
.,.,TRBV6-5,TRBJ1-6,CASRWGEAYNSPLHF,TGTGCCAGCAGATGGGGGGAGGCCTATAATTCACCCCTCCACTTT
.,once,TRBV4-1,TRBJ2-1,CASRLISGFSYNEQFF,TGCGCCAGCAGGCTAATAAGCGGGTTCTCCTACAATGAGCAGTTCTTC
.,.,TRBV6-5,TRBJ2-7,CASRPDGDSYEQYF,TGTGCCAGCAGGCCGGACGGAGACTCCTACGAGCAGTACTTC
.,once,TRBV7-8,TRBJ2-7,CASSLQQAGEQYF,TGTGCCAGCAGCCTGCAACAGGCGGGAGAGCAGTACTTC
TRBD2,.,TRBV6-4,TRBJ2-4,CASSERAGGGGNIQYF,TGTGCCAGCAGCGAAAGAGCGGGAGGAGGGGGAAACATTCAGTACTTC
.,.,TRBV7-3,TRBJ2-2,CASRLTPGELFF,TGTGCCAGCAGACTCACACCCGGGGAGCTGTTTTTT
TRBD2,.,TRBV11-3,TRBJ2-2,CASSLLAGGANTGELFF,TGTGCCAGCAGCTTGTTAGCGGGAGGGGCGAACACCGGGGAGCTGTTTTTT